The entry that follows covers one TCR beta chain sequence. The sample holds many counts of this clonotype. The specificity of this receptor is unknown. Base qualities were left out, and no much larger clone turns up one base away. Amplification of TCR beta CDR3 regions was carried out from RNA transcripts. The TCR CDR3 was subjected to a first round of RT-PCR using the HTBI primer set and the Qiagen OneStep RT-PCR kit. Libraries were constructed in a second round of multiplex PCR, after which size selection and purification were carried out. Sequencing of the libraries was done on an Illumina HiSeq2000 using paired-end 100 bp reads. Per the source publication's procedure: SOAPnuke was used to process the raw data, removing reads that contained adapters or uncalled bases, had a mean Phred below 15, or lacked an exact match to the constant primer or identifier. COPE v1.2.5 was used to merge high-quality paired reads, and clonotypes were defined as unique nucleotide sequences. MiTCR v1.1 was used to align the clonotypes against IMGT TRBV, TRBD and TRBJ reference segments. The analysis included only V-J combinations with a frequency above 0.0001, which together covered 99% to 99.2% of the repertoires. The TCS score was defined as the ratio of F50 (clonal expansion) to E x V (chaos), calculated using BLOSUM62-based TCRdist between CDR3 peptides within each V-J. Welch's t-statistics and random forest reduced approximately 520 V-J features to fewer than 15, which were used in a naive Bayes classifier (R e1071). TCRdb trimmed public reads at Q25 via fastp, called clones via MiXCR and kept in-frame beta chains. Every distinct CDR3 protein forms one entry, paired with its most common genes and DNA. TCRdb, not the original authors, processed these V and J calls. This sample comprises a few hundred thousand distinct CDR3 sequences, less than 15% of them detected only once. About 15% of the sample is in the top ten clones.

Graves' hyperthyroidism was defined as stable when no progression to ophthalmopathy occurred over 18 months of follow-up. Hyperthyroidism patients were newly diagnosed, had a disease duration of under 2 months, and were aged 18 to 65 years. Exclusion was applied to patients with uncontrolled infections, other autoimmune diseases, pregnancy or lactation. Diagnoses relied on clinical symptoms, serum thyroxine and TRAb, thyroid ultrasound and orbital computed tomography. Ficoll-Paque density gradient centrifugation was used to isolate PBMCs from about 10 ml of fresh peripheral blood. Total RNA was extracted using Trizol reagent, and RNA quality was assessed on an Agilent 2100 Bioanalyzer. These data originate in a study of T cells in Graves' hyperthyroidism and ophthalmopathy (dated by TCRdb to between 2017 and 2020). General notes on the study: Peripheral blood samples were taken at initial diagnosis, before any treatment was given. Once sampling was done, hyperthyroidism patients were given methimazole at a starting dose of 30 mg daily, whereas ophthalmopathy patients were given high-dose intravenous methylprednisolone. The paper reports TCR Vbeta CDR3 sequencing of more than 120 peripheral blood samples: approximately 41 ophthalmopathy, under 80 hyperthyroidism and approximately 17 progressor patients. A discovery cohort of about a hundred patients, roughly 40 with Graves' ophthalmopathy and fewer than 65 with stable Graves' hyperthyroidism, was used to find distinguishing TCR V-J signatures. The 75 to 100 discovery patients were randomly divided into training and test sets at a 7:3 ratio. An independent validation cohort of around 19 hyperthyroidism patients and some 15 patients who later progressed to ophthalmopathy tested prospective prediction of ophthalmopathy. The study also compared thyroid tissue and blood T-cell repertoires from several Graves' hyperthyroidism patients. General study outcomes and caveats: Most expanded thyroid clonotypes (frequency above 0.001) were also found in blood, which suggests that blood repertoires may mirror thyroid immune responses. Sample size was not statistically predetermined, and blinding of investigators to group allocation was not performed. In validation, the model predicted progression to ophthalmopathy with around 71% sensitivity and less than 75% specificity, a median of approximately 6.5 months before onset. In cross-validation, a model built on a 13 V-J signature told ophthalmopathy apart from stable hyperthyroidism with under 90% sensitivity and approximately 81% specificity, and in testing the same model reached 80%/75%.

V gives up 5 bases and J gives up 0 bases, and the segment between their germline ends measures 13 bases. CDR1 and CDR2, looked up from the germline V gene, are MNHNS and SASEGT. Inclusive of the bounding cysteine and phenylalanine, the CDR3 is 16 residues long. Just CDR3 DNA is preserved here, 48 bases in frame from base 1. The receptor was isolated from a woman aged 35 to 49 with Graves' hyperthyroidism. Specimen: blood. This receptor chain uses TRBV6-1 and TRBJ2-2; a tentative D call is TRBD2 (6 bases match). The base sequence is TGTGCCAGCAGTCCTAGACTAGGCGCGAACACCGGGGAGCTGTTTTTT. Its coded protein is CASSPRLGANTGELFF.